Listed below are T cell receptor beta chains from one sample, sequenced in a study of OX40 agonist ivuxolimab in advanced cancers. Some clones are missing from TCRdb's copy, which holds only in-frame ones; the method was immunoSEQ multiplex PCR. Of roughly 40,000 clones in the sample, about 88% were seen once. Sample: CD4+ or CD8+ T cells sorted from blood, taken in a trial of the OX40 agonist ivuxolimab. Receptors originate from an adult with an advanced solid tumor such as melanoma, head and neck, liver or kidney cancer. Each CDR3 is given with its conserved first and last residue. Fields, in order: CDR3 protein, CDR3 DNA, D gene, V gene, clone size, J gene. The D gene is left open where the match is weak. Expanded clones are given a class, and other clones once, few, many or no size at all.

CDR3: CASSYLGNRNQPQHF
DNA: TGTGCCAGCAGTTATCTGGGCAACCGCAATCAGCCCCAGCATTTT
D: NA
V: TRBV6-6
size: NA
J: TRBJ1-5

CDR3: CASSEGGQGTNTQYF
DNA: TGTGCCAGCAGTGAGGGAGGACAGGGAACCAATACGCAGTATTTT
D: TRBD1
V: TRBV6-1
size: NA
J: TRBJ2-3

CDR3: CAWSTGLSYEQYF
DNA: TGTGCCTGGTCAACAGGACTCTCCTACGAGCAGTACTTC
D: NA
V: TRBV30
size: NA
J: TRBJ2-7

CDR3: CASSLDRGPYEQYF
DNA: TGTGCCAGCAGTTTAGACAGGGGACCCTACGAGCAGTACTTC
D: TRBD1
V: TRBV27
size: NA
J: TRBJ2-7

CDR3: CASSHQNTEAFF
DNA: TGTGCCAGCAGCCACCAGAACACTGAAGCTTTCTTT
D: NA
V: TRBV6-5
size: NA
J: TRBJ1-1

CDR3: CASSATGGSGELFF
DNA: TGTGCCAGCAGTGCGACAGGGGGAAGCGGGGAGCTGTTTTTT
D: TRBD1
V: TRBV6-1
size: NA
J: TRBJ2-2

CDR3: CASSQDRFSGNTIYF
DNA: TGTGCCAGCAGCCAGGACCGCTTCTCTGGAAACACCATATATTTT
D: NA
V: TRBV6-5
size: NA
J: TRBJ1-3

CDR3: CAWSERLTGMSEKLFF
DNA: TGTGCCTGGAGTGAGCGTCTGACAGGGATGAGTGAAAAACTGTTTTTT
D: TRBD1
V: TRBV30
size: once
J: TRBJ1-4

CDR3: CASSPGGLQTYEQYF
DNA: TGTGCCAGCAGCCCAGGGGGACTACAAACCTACGAGCAGTACTTC
D: NA
V: TRBV11-3
size: NA
J: TRBJ2-7

CDR3: CASSQDRGGANVLTF
DNA: TGTGCCAGCAGCCAAGACAGGGGGGGGGCCAACGTCCTGACTTTC
D: TRBD1
V: TRBV4-2
size: few
J: TRBJ2-6

CDR3: CASNSGGLIGTQYF
DNA: TGCGCCAGCAACTCTGGGGGACTCATCGGTACGCAGTATTTT
D: NA
V: TRBV5-1
size: NA
J: TRBJ2-3

CDR3: CASSLDRSGGTEAFF
DNA: TGTGCCAGCAGCTTAGATCGATCGGGAGGGACTGAAGCTTTCTTT
D: NA
V: TRBV11-2
size: NA
J: TRBJ1-1